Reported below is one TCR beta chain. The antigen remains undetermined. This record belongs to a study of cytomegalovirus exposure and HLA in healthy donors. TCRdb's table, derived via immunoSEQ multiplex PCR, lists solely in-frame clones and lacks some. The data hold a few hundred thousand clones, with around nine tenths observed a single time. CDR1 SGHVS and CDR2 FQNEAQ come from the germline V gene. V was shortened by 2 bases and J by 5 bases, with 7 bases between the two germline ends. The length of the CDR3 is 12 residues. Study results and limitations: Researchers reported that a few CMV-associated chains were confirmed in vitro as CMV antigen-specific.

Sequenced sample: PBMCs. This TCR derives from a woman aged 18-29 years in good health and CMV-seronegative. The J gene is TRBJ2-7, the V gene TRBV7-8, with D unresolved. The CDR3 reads CASSLSQDEQYF. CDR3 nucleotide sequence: TGTGCCAGCAGCTTATCCCAGGACGAGCAGTACTTC.